These 29 T cell receptor beta chains were sequenced from one sample in a study of blood T cells in healthy people across ages. For the second PCR, which ran for 7 to 11 cycles, a sample-barcoded 5' primer and a J-beta primer mix were used. TCRdb independently ran MiXCR on the 5' RACE reads; one entry per CDR3 protein. The repertoire holds some 1.7 million distinct CDR3 sequences, with under 30% as singletons. Sequenced sample: blood. The receptors originated from a woman in her thirties in good health.

The chain joins TRBV4-1 to TRBJ2-5; 7 bases match TRBD2. The CDR3 loop spans 15 amino acids. The J segment lost 4 bases and the V segment lost 6 bases, leaving 11 bases of the junction unmatched. Germline V gene data show CDR1 as MGHRA and CDR2 as YSYEKL. In nucleotides, the CDR3 is TGCGCCAGCAGGCACATAGCGGGCGGCTCAGAGACCCAGTACTTC. Its protein product is CASRHIAGGSETQYF.

This clonotype was found many times. The rearrangement uses TRBV6-2 or TRBV6-3 and TRBJ2-7; TRBD2 matches at 7 bases. The CDR3 loop spans 15 amino acids. Germline V lookup: CDR1 MNHEY, CDR2 SVGEGT. With V trimmed by 5 bases and J by 0 bases, 7 bases remained unmatched. Written as DNA, the CDR3 is TGTGCCAGCAGTCCTAGCGGAACCAGCTCCTACGAGCAGTACTTC. Translated: CASSPSGTSSYEQYF.

This clonotype was observed a few times. V is TRBV20-1 and J is TRBJ2-1, with a weak D call TRBD2 (7 bases). The CDR3 has 13 residues. CDR1 is DFQATT and CDR2 is SNEGSKA in the germline V gene (reference sequence). Trimming shortened V by 3 bases and J by 8 bases, and 14 bases separated the two germline ends. CDR3 region: CSARIPGGYEQFF. The CDR3 DNA sequence: TGCAGTGCTAGGATACCGGGGGGCTATGAGCAGTTCTTC.

CDR3 loop: CSASPPGLADQFF. The CDR3 DNA follows: TGCAGTGCTAGCCCTCCGGGACTAGCGGATCAGTTCTTC. This sequence joins TRBV20-1 and TRBJ2-1; 11 bases are a match to TRBD2. This CDR3 contains 13 residues. The J segment lost 13 bases and the V segment lost 3 bases, leaving 8 bases of the junction unmatched. Germline loops: CDR1 DFQATT, CDR2 SNEGSKA (reference sequence).

This clonotype showed up just a few times. The rearrangement links TRBV4-2 to TRBJ2-7, with D possibly being TRBD1 or TRBD2 (5 bases each). The V end lost 4 bases, the J end lost 0 bases, and 16 bases lay between the germline ends. From germline, CDR1 is LGHNA and CDR2 YNFKEQ. The length of the CDR3 is 16 residues. The CDR3 here is CASSPTGQTSSYEQYF. The CDR3 DNA is TGTGCCAGCAGCCCCACGGGGCAGACGAGCTCCTACGAGCAGTACTTC.

Points on this clonotype: This may be a read error: a much more frequent sequence differs by one nucleotide. It is likely a read error, because the conserved phenylalanine at the end of the CDR3 is missing. This chain links TRBV5-1 with TRBJ2-3; D unresolved. From germline, CDR1 is SGHRS and CDR2 YFSETQ. V lost 0 bases and J lost 4, with 6 bases in between. The CDR3 totals 13 residues. CDR3 region: CASSLGRPDTQYV. CDR3 DNA sequence: TGCGCCAGCAGCTTGGGACGGCCAGATACGCAGTATGTT.

Worth noting for this clonotype: A read error may explain this, as a much larger clone is one base away. The chain is built from TRBV29-1 and TRBJ2-1; 9 positions agree with TRBD2. The CDR3 extends over 14 amino acids. Per the germline V gene, CDR1 is SQVTM and CDR2 is ANQGSEA. The CDR3 loop reads CSISLGSGSYEQVF. The CDR3 coding sequence is TGCAGTATAAGTCTCGGTAGCGGGAGCTATGAGCAGGTCTTC.

This clonotype has more than one count but fewer than ten. The chain combines TRBV3-1 with TRBJ1-5; D gene uncertain. Trimming took 3 bases from V and 5 from J, leaving 8 bases between them. The germline gives CDR1 LGHDT, CDR2 YNNKEL (reference sequence). The CDR3 contains 13 residues. Here the CDR3 DNA reads TGTGCCAGCAGCCAGAGTCGAGATCAGCCCCAGCATTTT. Residues: CASSQSRDQPQHF.

The genes are TRBV7-9 and TRBJ2-7; 10 positions match TRBD2. CDR1 is SEHNR and CDR2 is FQNEAQ in the germline V gene (reference sequence). The V gene end was trimmed by 8 bases and the J gene end by 0 bases; junction bases not matched to a gene: 1. The CDR3 runs 13 residues. CDR3 bases: TGTGCCAGCGGACTAGCGGCCTCCTACGAGCAGTACGTC. This encodes CASGLAASYEQYV.

At least ten counts were recorded for this clonotype. The chain couples TRBV5-1 to TRBJ2-5; 7 nucleotides match TRBD1. The CDR3 is 15 amino acids. Germline CDR1 reads SGHRS; CDR2 reads YFSETQ. Trimming at V came to 4 bases and at J to 5 bases, leaving 11 bases not matched to a gene. Here the CDR3 DNA reads TGCGCCAGCAGCGTCCTAGGCAGGGGGTCGGAGACCCAGTACTTC. Protein product: CASSVLGRGSETQYF.

CDR3 residues: CATSRGGWQDSNQPQHF. CDR3 sequence (DNA): TGTGCCACCAGCAGAGGAGGATGGCAGGATAGCAATCAGCCCCAGCATTTT. The rearrangement uses TRBV15 and TRBJ1-5; D is ambiguous. Germline CDR1 is LNHNV and CDR2 is YYDKDF (reference sequence). The CDR3 length is 17 residues. V was trimmed by 1 base and J by 0 bases, leaving 13 bases between them.

The chain recombines TRBV10-3 with TRBJ2-1, with 10 nucleotides matching TRBD2. The CDR3 sequence is 15 residues long. V trimming: 6 bases; J trimming: 9 bases; junction bases outside the gene matches: 11. Germline-derived CDR1 and CDR2 are ENHRY and SYGVKD. Written as DNA, the CDR3 is TGTGCCATCAGGGTAGCGGGGGGAGTGGAGAGTGAGCAGTTCTTC. Its translation: CAIRVAGGVESEQFF.

The chain has TRBV18 and TRBJ2-7, with 8 bases aligning to TRBD2. The CDR3 totals 16 residues. The V and J ends lost 6 bases and 5 bases, in that order; junction bases with no gene match: 15. The germline V gene encodes CDR1 KGHSH and CDR2 LQKENI. The CDR3 DNA follows: TGTGCCAGCTCCGTGGGGATGGTGGCGGGAGGCAACGAGCAGTACTTC. Translation gives CASSVGMVAGGNEQYF.

This clonotype has only a few counts. The rearrangement joins TRBV29-1 to TRBJ2-3; 7 bases map to TRBD2. V lost 6 bases to trimming and J lost 0 bases; unmatched junction nucleotides: 9. Looked up from germline, CDR1 is SQVTM and CDR2 is ANQGSEA. The CDR3 spans 15 residues. The CDR3 is CSVPITSASTDTQYF. The CDR3 DNA reads TGCAGCGTCCCGATAACTAGCGCGAGCACAGATACGCAGTATTTT.

This clonotype was observed many times. The chain combines TRBV12-3 or TRBV12-4 with TRBJ2-4; TRBD2 matches at 7 bases. The trim removed 6 bases at V and 5 bases at J, leaving 10 bases unmatched. The CDR3 runs to 15 residues. CDR3 coding DNA: TGTGCCAGCAGCCATACACCCAGCGGGGAAAACATTCAGTACTTC. Its translation: CASSHTPSGENIQYF.

This sequence joins TRBV5-1 and TRBJ2-1; D is ambiguous. This CDR3 comprises 15 residues. Per germline, CDR1 SGHRS and CDR2 YFSETQ. Trimming shortened V by 0 bases and J by 5 bases, and 12 bases separated the two germline ends. For the CDR3, the DNA is TGCGCCAGCAGCTTGGAAGGGAAGTCAAACAATGAGCAGTTCTTC. As protein: CASSLEGKSNNEQFF.

This clonotype was counted ten times or more. The V and J genes are TRBV29-1 and TRBJ2-3; maybe TRBD2 (6 bases). CDR1 is SQVTM, CDR2 ANQGSEA, per germline. V was pared by 6 bases and J by 0 bases, with 10 bases between. The CDR3 contains 13 residues. The CDR3 here is CSVRGFSTDTQYF. DNA for the CDR3: TGCAGCGTCCGGGGGTTTAGCACAGATACGCAGTATTTT.

This clonotype has ten or more counts. One end of the junction varies from germline; a read error may be responsible. The chain joins TRBV3-1 to TRBJ1-1; no definite D call. Germline V gene data show CDR1 as LGHDT and CDR2 as YNNKEL (reference sequence). The CDR3 length is 13 residues. In nucleotides, the CDR3 is TGCGCCAGCAGCCAGGTCGGGAACACTGAAGCTTTCTTT. Residues: CASSQVGNTEAFF.

The table lists this clonotype with a few counts. This may arise from a read error, as a much more abundant clone is one base away. The chain uses TRBV29-1 and TRBJ2-5; a possible D gene is TRBD1 (5 bases). Trimming shortened V by 6 bases and J by 5 bases, and 10 bases separated the two germline ends. Germline-derived CDR1 and CDR2 are SQVTM and ANQGSEA. CDR3 length: 11 residues. CDR3 in amino acids: CSVREGETQYF. The CDR3 nucleotides are TGCAGCGTCAGGGAAGGGGAGACCCAGTACTTC.

This clonotype was observed a handful of times. The rearrangement joins TRBV7-2 to TRBJ2-1; TRBD2 agrees at 10 bases. From germline, CDR1 is SGHTA and CDR2 FQGNSA. The CDR3 is made up of 15 amino acids. Trimming removed 6 bases from V and 9 bases from J; junction bases left unmatched: 11. The CDR3 coding sequence is TGTGCCAGCAGTTCAGCCGGGACTAGCGTACCTGAGCAGTTCTTC. Encoded protein: CASSSAGTSVPEQFF.

The chain joins TRBV7-9 to TRBJ2-7, with D perhaps TRBD2 (5 bases). The assigned J gene may be wrong: the sequence end matches TRBJ2-5 better. The germline gives CDR1 SEHNR, CDR2 FQNEAQ (reference sequence). This CDR3 spans 15 amino acids. CDR3 nucleotide sequence: TGTGCCAGCAGCTTAATCGTAGGGTCGGGGGAGACCCAGTACTTC. Its translation: CASSLIVGSGETQYF.

CDR3 in amino acids: CAWNGRGAYNEQFF. CDR3 sequence (DNA): TGTGCCTGGAACGGCAGGGGCGCCTACAATGAGCAGTTCTTC. The rearrangement joins TRBV30 to TRBJ2-1, with D tentatively TRBD1 (6 bases). The CDR3 is 14 amino acids. Germline CDR1 reads GTSNPN; CDR2 reads SVGIG (reference sequence). Trimming took 4 bases from V and 2 from J, leaving 12 bases between them.

The V and J genes are TRBV14 and TRBJ2-1; D is ambiguous. This CDR3 spans 15 amino acids. The V end was cut by 1 base, the J end by 5 bases, with 12 bases between. In germline, CDR1 is SGHDN, CDR2 FVKESK. CDR3 amino acids: CASSQGSARHNEQFF. The CDR3 bases are TGTGCCAGCAGCCAAGGATCCGCAAGGCACAATGAGCAGTTCTTC.

At least ten counts were recorded for this clonotype. V is TRBV20-1 and J is TRBJ2-5; D gene unclear. CDR1 is DFQATT, CDR2 SNEGSKA, per germline (reference sequence). This CDR3 contains 11 residues. The V gene lost 4 bases and the J gene lost 7 bases, with 10 bases spanning the gap. CDR3 protein: CSATNLGTQYF. The CDR3, as DNA: TGCAGTGCTACGAACCTGGGGACCCAGTACTTC.

V gene TRBV4-1 combines with J gene TRBJ2-3; D call uncertain. V shed 1 base and J shed 2 bases, with 10 bases lying between them. CDR3 length: 15 residues. The germline V gene encodes CDR1 MGHRA and CDR2 YSYEKL. The CDR3 DNA follows: TGCGCCAGCAGCCAAGCTAATGGGGTCACAGATACGCAGTATTTT. It translates to CASSQANGVTDTQYF.

V and J are TRBV7-2 and TRBJ2-7, with 11 positions matching TRBD2. This CDR3 has 17 amino acids. Trimming took 4 bases from V and 5 from J; bases not matched to a gene: 13. The germline V gene has CDR1 SGHTA and CDR2 FQGNSA. The DNA for the CDR3 is TGTGCCAGCAGCTCACAACCGGGACTAGCGGTTGTTCACGAGCAGTACTTC. Encoded protein: CASSSQPGLAVVHEQYF. The variable domain in full, completed from reference TRBV7-2 and TRBJ2-7, reads GAGVSQSPSNKVTEKGKDVELRCDPISGHTALYWYRQSLGQGLEFLIYFQGNSAPDKSGLPSDRFSAERTGGSVSTLTIQRTQQEDSAVYLCASSSQPGLAVVHEQYFGPGTRLTVT.

The chain is built from TRBV20-1 and TRBJ2-1; perhaps TRBD2 as D (5 bases). Germline-derived CDR1 and CDR2 are DFQATT and SNEGSKA (reference sequence). The V gene lost 0 bases and the J gene lost 11 bases, with 20 bases spanning the gap. The CDR3 has 15 amino acids. In nucleotides, the CDR3 is TGCAGTGCTAGAGAATCCCCCCCCCCCGGGGAGAAGCAGTTCTTC. This codes for CSARESPPPGEKQFF.

This clonotype was counted at least ten times. The V and J genes are TRBV7-3 and TRBJ2-1; 15 positions agree with TRBD2. V lost 6 bases and J lost 2; bases outside the gene matches: 14. CDR1 SGHTA and CDR2 FQGTGA come from the germline V gene. The CDR3 covers 20 residues. The chain's CDR3 is CASSGRERTSGGAAYNEQFF. The CDR3 DNA reads TGTGCCAGCAGTGGCAGGGAGAGGACTAGCGGGGGGGCGGCCTACAATGAGCAGTTCTTC.

The table lists this clonotype with many counts. The junction and the germline gene differ at one end; a read error may be behind it. The rearrangement joins TRBV5-1 to TRBJ2-5; the D gene is possibly TRBD1 (5 bases). Germline V gene sequence: CDR1 SGHRS, CDR2 YFSETQ. The CDR3 has 13 residues. The CDR3 is CASSIQGQETQYF. DNA for the CDR3: TGTGCCAGCAGCATCCAGGGTCAAGAGACCCAGTACTTC.